Sequencing of this TCR beta chain was carried out in a study of cytomegalovirus exposure and HLA in healthy donors (TCRdb year 2017). Context from the whole study: An earlier analysis of several hundred of the donors reported about 250 Gb of sequence data and more than 90 million unique TCR beta sequences from some 180 million T cells. The study used immunosequencing to profile the T cell repertoires of more than 650 subjects and linked those repertoires to cytomegalovirus serostatus. Along with the roughly 670-subject first cohort, a separate validation cohort of over a hundred different subjects was used. Roughly 300 gigabases of sequencing data and roughly 90 million unique TCR sequences were included in an early release covering several hundred HLA-typed donors. The genetic ancestry cluster associated with self-reported Caucasian donors included 65% to 90% of the 300 to 400 genotyped donors. Typing coverage differed by locus: A, B, C, DRB1 and DQB1 were typed in roughly 629-630 donors, DQA1 in about 510, DPA1 in 600 to 610, and DPB1 in about 450. HLA typing covered class I and class II loci at four-digit resolution. The later analysis used no new phenotypic data to find candidate immune exposures, relying instead on TCR beta sequences and their occurrence across donors. Donor age, sex, ethnicity and CMV serostatus were collected together with the repertoire data. In a later genetic analysis, genome-wide SNP genotypes for about 65% of the roughly 700 donors were used, and that subset was treated as a discovery cohort. The study was designed to test whether signatures of past pathogen exposure could be identified by cataloging public T cell receptors. An earlier analysis of about 600 of the donors used high-throughput TCR beta sequencing to judge whether each TCR beta V gene segment behaved as functional or pseudogenic. To study patterns of TCR occurrence, a later analysis re-analyzed previously published TCR beta repertoires from 650 to 750 donors and added high-resolution HLA genotyping. All discovery cohort repertoires had been generated using a single sequencing platform. Among around 400 genotyped donors of the cohort, an average of roughly 230,000 unique TCR beta nucleotide sequences was sequenced per donor, of which about 20% were non-productive. High-throughput TCR immunosequencing, statistical association of individual TCRs with disease status, and machine learning were combined to predict cytomegalovirus infection status. Four to six DR-DQ haplotypes were handled as single units for association and clustering, since linkage in the cohort was strong. On the study overall, not on this receptor specifically: Because counts were too low, seventeen rarely observed V segments, including chromosome 9 orphons, were excluded from the earlier analysis of around 640 of the donors. Cytomegalovirus status was reported to be diagnosed by the classifier with high specificity and sensitivity in both the original and validation cohorts. In an earlier analysis of more than 500 of the donors, most TCR beta V segments appeared in productive rearrangements about 90% or about 30% of the time, broadly matching IMGT annotations. In a later analysis, HLA-associated TCR beta chains showed more clonal expansion and lower generation probabilities than non-associated chains that were equally common. According to a later analysis, TCR association rates differed among HLA loci, with DRB1 alleles showing the most associated TCRs and HLA-C alleles showing the fewest. A later analysis reported that several top co-occurrence clusters appeared linked to parvovirus B19, influenza, CMV and Epstein-Barr virus. Three of the identified cytomegalovirus-associated TCR beta chains were confirmed in vitro to be specific for cytomegalovirus antigens. Some IMGT-functional V segments, including TRBV6-2 and TRBV6-3, could not be told apart with the 87-base-pair reads, so those segments were excluded. Strong co-occurrence of HLA alleles, especially DR and DQ, made assigning TCR associations to individual alleles difficult. Only TCR beta chains were sequenced in this cohort, and the absence of alpha or paired-chain data limited detectable features. An association between a missense DCLRE1C variant and V-gene and J-gene trimming of TCR beta chains was found in a later genetic analysis and replicated in an independent cohort. A further reported finding was that TCR beta sequences accurately predicted the HLA-A and HLA-B alleles for most subjects in the first cohort. A later genetic analysis reported fewer N-insertions in productive TCRs among donors in an Asian-associated ancestry cluster than the 666-donor mean. In a later analysis, most CMV-associated TCR beta chains were found to appear HLA-restricted, with HLA associations seemingly driven largely by CMV exposure. Presence/absence analyses assumed roughly uniform sequencing depth across donors, an assumption that may not hold. It was suggested by the authors that the approach could potentially be generalized to other disease states and immunological phenotypes. CMV serostatus was the only immune exposure information available for the cohort. In the study, around 160 TCR beta chains were listed as associated with cytomegalovirus. Linkage disequilibrium might explain the correlated functional status among segregating V segments, but an unknown experimental factor could not be ruled out. A later analysis associated 16,951 TCR beta sequences with specific HLA alleles at a false discovery rate of 0.05. The sequencing pipeline was judged likely to have produced a cluster of highly shared sequence variants as a technical artifact. While some public TCRs were present in many individuals, most TCR sequences turned up only very rarely across donors. Because HLA typing was unavailable for some donors at each locus, only the typed subset was used in association tests.

Trimming removed 4 bases from V and 5 bases from J; the gene matches leave 7 bases unexplained. The germline V gene (reference sequence) yields LNHDA for CDR1 and SQIVND for CDR2. The CDR3 numbers 16 residues from cysteine through phenylalanine. The CDR3 DNA has 48 bases and is translated from base 1. Libraries came from the immunoSEQ multiplex PCR assay. For the multiplex PCR, a mixture combining 60 forward primers for TCR Vbeta segments and 13 reverse primers for TCR Jbeta segments was used. Amplification of the CDR3 region of rearranged TCR beta genes was performed with a multiplex PCR assay on genomic DNA. The amplified TCR beta libraries were sequenced on the Illumina HiSeq System as 87-base-pair reads. On the study's bioinformatics: A later analysis counted some 80 million unique TCR beta chains across the roughly 700 repertoires, and 10 million to 12 million of these chains were shared by at least two donors. A nearest-neighbor algorithm error-corrected the raw reads and collapsed the reads into unique sequences, merging closely related sequences to remove PCR and sequencing errors. V, D and J gene segments were assigned by aligning CDR3 sequences to IMGT reference sequences. Each retained sequence needed at least a six-nucleotide match to both a V gene segment and a J gene segment. Rearrangements were classified as productive when the CDR3 lacked stop codons and remained in frame with V and J, and all other rearrangements were classified as non-productive. Following IMGT convention, CDR3 was defined as the stretch from the second conserved V-encoded cysteine up to the conserved J-encoded phenylalanine. The earlier analysis of 500 to 750 of the donors excluded any sequence lacking an unambiguous match to a single V gene segment. An earlier analysis of fewer than 750 of the donors classified V segments as functional when productive rearrangements were above 56.7% and as segregating when the standard deviation between donors was above 5%. A statistical classification framework was built for diagnosing cytomegalovirus status from the catalog of TCR beta chain sequences. V and J gene assignment, in a later analysis, came from comparing TCR nucleotide sequences with IMGT/GENE-DB human TR gene sequences. The TCRdist pipeline was used in a later analysis to assign CDR3 sequences and most-parsimonious VDJ recombination scenarios. A later analysis defined each TCR beta chain by its CDR3 amino acid sequence plus V-gene family, and excluded reads lacking a unique V-gene family. To address suspected cross-contamination and a sequencing artifact, a later analysis removed 550 to 750 highly shared, low-generation-probability nucleotide sequences. For each public chain, a later analysis derived a clonal expansion index from normalized ranks of inferred template counts within each repertoire. Generation probabilities in a later analysis came from a VDJ recombination model fitted to out-of-frame rearrangements, and those results were checked against IGoR. In a later analysis, TCR-TCR, TCR-HLA and TCR-CMV co-occurrence was scored with hypergeometric tests, and a repertoire-size bias correction was applied to TCR pairs. False discovery rates were estimated in a later analysis by permuting HLA or CMV assignments 20 times. In a later analysis, co-occurring TCRs were grouped with DBSCAN, and TCRdist sequence similarity was added when clustering was performed within HLA-allele-positive subsets. Co-occurrence clustering excluded repertoires with fewer than 30,000 or more than 120,000 public chains, plus five with anomalous nucleotide sharing. Held by TCRdb, this immuneACCESS table contains in-frame sequences only and omits some clones. Under half of the omission traces to an unresolved V gene where checked; the cause of the rest is unknown. V, J and clone size reflect that table, while D and trimming were determined from the DNA. The sample table holds about 100,000 clones, of which less than 80% were seen once. Over 3.5% of the sample goes to the ten largest clones.

In regard to this clone: No antigen is known for it. No qualities accompany the bases; no much larger clone lies one base away.

The cohort comprised 666 healthy bone marrow donors. At the time of sampling, all cohort members were nominally healthy, though unrecorded immune exposures were likely present. The donor tested CMV seronegative, placing the donor among the 300 to 450 seronegative members of the cohort. Each donor provided a peripheral blood sample, and peripheral blood mononuclear cells were used for TCR beta sequencing. Genomic DNA was extracted from the blood cell samples with the Qiagen DNeasy Blood Extraction Kit. Recombination linked TRBV19 to TRBJ2-1; TRBD2 agrees with 11 junctional bases. This TCR was recovered from a man aged 40-49 years in good health and CMV-seronegative. The sequenced sample consisted of PBMCs. The DNA sequence is given as TGTGCCAGTAGTAAAACCGGGACTAGCGGAAACAATGAGCAGTTCTTC. Its translation reads: CASSKTGTSGNNEQFF.